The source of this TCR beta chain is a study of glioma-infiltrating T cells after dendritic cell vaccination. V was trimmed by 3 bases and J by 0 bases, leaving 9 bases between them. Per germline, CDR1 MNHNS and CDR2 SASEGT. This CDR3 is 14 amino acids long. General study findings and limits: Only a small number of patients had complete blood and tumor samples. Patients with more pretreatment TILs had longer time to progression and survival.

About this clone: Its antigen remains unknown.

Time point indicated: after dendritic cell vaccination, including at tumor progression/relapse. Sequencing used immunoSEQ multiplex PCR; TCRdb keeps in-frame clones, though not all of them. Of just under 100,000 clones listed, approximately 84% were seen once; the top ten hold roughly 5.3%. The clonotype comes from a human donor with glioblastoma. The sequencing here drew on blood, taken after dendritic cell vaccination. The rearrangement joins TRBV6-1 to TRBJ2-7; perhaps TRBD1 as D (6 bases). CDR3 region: CASSDRGSSYEQYF. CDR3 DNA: TGTGCCAGCAGTGATAGGGGGAGCTCCTACGAGCAGTACTTC.